These 23 T cell receptor beta chains originate from one sample sequenced in a study of T cell responses to AZD1222 COVID-19 vaccine. Sequenced by immunoSEQ multiplex PCR; TCRdb stores in-frame clones only, minus some. The data contain 120,000 to 150,000 clones, around 84% of them singletons. The sequencing used peripheral blood, collected 28 days after the second AZD1222 dose. These TCRs come from an adult who received the AZD1222 COVID-19 vaccine.

The J gene is TRBJ2-5, the V gene TRBV2, with 7 bases that match TRBD2. V lost 6 bases, J lost 5 bases, and 12 bases stayed unmatched. The CDR3 is 15 amino acids. Germline CDR1 SNHLY, CDR2 FYNNEI. The CDR3 here is CASSLEGGVLETQYF. The CDR3 DNA reads TGTGCCAGCAGCTTAGAGGGAGGGGTCTTGGAGACCCAGTACTTC. The variable domain in full, with the rest retrieved from reference TRBV2 and TRBJ2-5, is EPEVTQTPSHQVTQMGQEVILRCVPISNHLYFYWYRQILGQKVEFLVSFYNNEISEKSEIFDDQFSVERPDGSNFTLKIRSTKLEDSAMYFCASSLEGGVLETQYFGPGTRLLVL.

Turning to this clone: One end of the junction does not line up with germline, which may come from a read error. This CDR3 reads CATGRGPDSANEKLFF. The CDR3 coding sequence is TGTGCCACCGGCAGGGGGCCCGATTCGGCTAATGAAAAACTGTTTTTT. V usage is TRBV15 and J usage is TRBJ1-4; 8 bases fit TRBD1. This CDR3 spans 16 amino acids. CDR1 is LNHNV and CDR2 is YYDKDF in the germline V gene (reference sequence).

For this clone: Within the sample, other DNA sequences also encode this same CDR3. The chain employs TRBV5-1 and TRBJ1-3; D possibly corresponds to TRBD1 (5 bases). V dropped 2 bases and J dropped 0 bases, with 6 bases sitting between them. Germline V gene data show CDR1 as SGHRS and CDR2 as YFSETQ. The CDR3 consists of 14 residues. CDR3 coding DNA: TGCGCCAGCAGCTTACAGGACTCTGGAAACACCATATATTTT. Encoded protein: CASSLQDSGNTIYF.

This chain joins TRBV30 and TRBJ2-5; TRBD2 aligns across 7 bases. Germline assignment: CDR1 GTSNPN and CDR2 SVGIG (reference sequence). V dropped 2 bases and J dropped 5; count of bases not matched to a gene: 8. The CDR3 runs 14 residues. The CDR3 here is CAWSWRGRAETQYF. DNA for the CDR3: TGTGCCTGGAGTTGGCGGGGGAGAGCCGAGACCCAGTACTTC.

This clone came up a few times. Other nucleotide sequences in the sample specify the same CDR3. In nucleotides, the CDR3 is TGTGCCAGCAGCTTAGGACTTAGCACAGATACGCAGTATTTT. It translates to CASSLGLSTDTQYF. The gene calls are TRBV11-3 and TRBJ2-3; D is unresolved. V shed 1 base and J shed 0 bases, with 5 bases lying between them. The length of the CDR3 is 14 residues. Germline CDR1 reads SGHNT; CDR2 reads YENEEA.

The chain employs TRBV25-1 and TRBJ2-3, with D unresolved. Germline V CDR1 and CDR2: MGHDK, SYGVNS. The CDR3 contains 13 residues. Trimming took off 2 bases at V and 6 bases at J, with 9 bases between the two ends. CDR3 region: CASSEPIADTQYF. For the CDR3, the DNA is TGTGCCAGCAGTGAACCCATTGCCGATACGCAGTATTTT.

The V call is TRBV27, the J call TRBJ2-1; D remains ambiguous. CDR1 MNHEY and CDR2 SMNVEV come from the germline V gene (reference sequence). V gave up 0 bases and J gave up 9 bases, with 9 bases separating them. CDR3 length equals 13 residues. CDR3 protein: CASSLSRWSEQFF. DNA for the CDR3: TGTGCCAGCAGTTTATCGCGGTGGAGTGAGCAGTTCTTC.

The V and J genes are TRBV3-1 (or the pseudogene TRBV3-2) and TRBJ2-7, with 10 bases that match TRBD2. V shed 6 bases, J shed 6 bases, and the junction held 8 bases outside the gene matches. CDR3 length: 14 residues. Germline loops: CDR1 LGHDT, CDR2 YNNKEL (reference sequence). The CDR3 sequence is CASSRSGGDLEQYF. The CDR3 region has the DNA TGTGCCAGCAGTAGAAGCGGGGGGGATCTCGAGCAGTACTTC.

V is TRBV28 and J is TRBJ1-4; 7 bases line up with TRBD1. J gave up 7 bases and V 6 bases, and 8 bases lay outside the gene matches. Germline CDR1 and CDR2: MDHEN and SYDVKM. The CDR3 extends over 14 amino acids. DNA for the CDR3: TGTGCCAGCAGCCTTACAGGGGTTAGTGAAAAACTGTTTTTT. It translates to CASSLTGVSEKLFF.

This sequence joins TRBV10-3 and TRBJ1-6; D unclear. In germline, CDR1 is ENHRY, CDR2 SYGVKD. The CDR3 has 13 amino acids. Trimming took 10 bases from V and 5 from J, leaving 12 bases between them. CDR3 coding DNA: TGTGCCACATCACAAACCGATAATTCACCCCTCCACTTT. It translates to CATSQTDNSPLHF.

This clone was seen once. CDR3: CASSAFRGSEAFF. CDR3 DNA: TGTGCCAGCAGCGCCTTCCGAGGCTCTGAAGCTTTCTTT. V and J are TRBV2 and TRBJ1-1; D gene ambiguous. The CDR3 is 13 amino acids. Trimming took off 6 bases at V and 6 bases at J, with 14 bases between the two ends. Germline CDR1 SNHLY, CDR2 FYNNEI. The full variable domain, rest sourced from reference TRBV2 and TRBJ1-1, is EPEVTQTPSHQVTQMGQEVILRCVPISNHLYFYWYRQILGQKVEFLVSFYNNEISEKSEIFDDQFSVERPDGSNFTLKIRSTKLEDSAMYFCASSAFRGSEAFFGQGTRLTVV.

J is TRBJ2-7 and V is TRBV30, with 7 bases aligning to TRBD2. The CDR3 is 14 residues long. The trim removed 3 bases at V and 6 bases at J, leaving 11 bases unmatched. CDR1 GTSNPN and CDR2 SVGIG come from the germline V gene (reference sequence). The CDR3 loop is CAWRGGRAPGEQYF. CDR3 bases: TGTGCCTGGAGAGGTGGGAGGGCTCCTGGCGAGCAGTACTTC.

This sequence joins TRBV7-6 and TRBJ1-5; D uncertain. CDR3 length equals 14 residues. Per the germline V gene, CDR1 is SGHVS and CDR2 is FNYEAQ. Deletions cut 1 base from V and 3 bases from J, with 7 bases between. CDR3 in amino acids: CASSLGGFNQPQHF. The CDR3 DNA is TGTGCCAGCAGCTTAGGCGGATTCAATCAGCCCCAGCATTTT.

The chain has TRBV7-2 and TRBJ2-1; D could derive from TRBD1 or TRBD2 (6 bases each). CDR1 is SGHTA and CDR2 is FQGNSA in the germline V gene. V was trimmed by 5 bases and J by 7 bases, leaving 12 bases between them. The CDR3 spans 13 residues. This CDR3 reads CASSTEGGNEQFF. In DNA, the CDR3 is TGTGCCAGCAGCACCGAGGGGGGTAATGAGCAGTTCTTC. Supplemented by reference TRBV7-2 and TRBJ2-1, the full variable domain reads GAGVSQSPSNKVTEKGKDVELRCDPISGHTALYWYRQSLGQGLEFLIYFQGNSAPDKSGLPSDRFSAERTGGSVSTLTIQRTQQEDSAVYLCASSTEGGNEQFFGPGTRLTVL.

The chain employs TRBV18 and TRBJ2-5; the D gene is possibly TRBD2 (5 bases). Germline lookup yields CDR1 KGHSH and CDR2 LQKENI. V was shortened by 2 bases and J by 4 bases, with 11 bases between the two germline ends. The CDR3 runs to 14 residues. The CDR3 region is CASSPTRVAETQYF. Written as DNA, the CDR3 is TGTGCCAGCTCACCAACTAGAGTCGCAGAGACCCAGTACTTC.

This sequence joins TRBV7-9 and TRBJ2-7; D is unresolved. Germline CDR1 is SEHNR and CDR2 is FQNEAQ (reference sequence). The CDR3 covers 14 residues. Trimming pared 1 base from V and 3 bases from J, leaving 10 bases between. The CDR3 sequence is CASSLEGPGYEQYF. In DNA, the CDR3 is TGTGCCAGCAGCTTAGAGGGCCCCGGCTACGAGCAGTACTTC.

This clone was counted a few times. The genes are TRBV2 and TRBJ1-2, with TRBD1 identical over 8 bases. J gave up 5 bases and V 10 bases, and 6 bases lay outside the gene matches. This CDR3 spans 12 amino acids. CDR1 is SNHLY, CDR2 FYNNEI, per germline. CDR3 sequence reads: CATQGASYGYTF. Written as DNA, the CDR3 is TGTGCCACGCAGGGGGCGAGTTATGGCTACACCTTC.

This clone was detected once. The V gene is TRBV10-2, the J gene TRBJ2-1; 8 bases line up with TRBD2. Germline assignment: CDR1 WSHSY and CDR2 SAAADI. J lost 6 bases, V lost 8 bases, and 9 bases had no gene match. The CDR3 consists of 14 residues. The CDR3 region is CASLTSAGSNEQFF. The DNA of the CDR3 is TGCGCCAGCCTGACTAGCGCGGGGTCCAATGAGCAGTTCTTC.

This clone was found a few times. The V gene is TRBV11-3, the J gene TRBJ2-3; D remains unclear. This CDR3 has 9 residues. Germline V gene data show CDR1 as SGHNT and CDR2 as YENEEA. The V gene lost 9 bases and the J gene lost 10 bases, with 8 bases spanning the gap. The CDR3 here is CARSAAQYF. CDR3 bases: TGTGCCAGGTCGGCGGCGCAGTATTTT.

The V and J genes are TRBV27 and TRBJ1-6; TRBD1 aligns across 7 bases. The CDR3 covers 14 residues. Germline CDR1 and CDR2: MNHEY and SMNVEV (reference sequence). With V trimmed by 3 bases and J by 5 bases, 1 base remained unmatched. DNA of the CDR3: TGTGCCAGCAGTTTCGGACAGGATAATTCACCCCTCCACTTT. It translates to CASSFGQDNSPLHF.

This clone was counted only a few times. This CDR3 reads CASSWGLYQPQHF. The CDR3 region has the DNA TGTGCCAGTAGTTGGGGGTTATATCAGCCCCAGCATTTT. The chain couples TRBV19 to TRBJ1-5; the D gene is possibly TRBD1 (5 bases). V gave up 5 bases and J gave up 5 bases, with 10 bases separating them. Germline lookup yields CDR1 LNHDA and CDR2 SQIVND (reference sequence). CDR3 size: 13 residues.

The chain couples TRBV5-6 to TRBJ2-1, with a possible D match to TRBD1 (5 bases). The V end lost 0 bases, the J end lost 15 bases, and 13 bases lay between the germline ends. CDR1 and CDR2 from the germline V gene are SGHDT and YYEEEE. The CDR3 loop spans 12 amino acids. CDR3 amino acids: CASSLVDNRAFF. As DNA, the CDR3 is TGTGCCAGCAGCTTGGTGGACAACCGGGCGTTCTTC. Full variable domain (outside the CDR3, taken from reference TRBV5-6 and TRBJ2-1): DAGVTQSPTHLIKTRGQQVTLRCSPKSGHDTVSWYQQALGQGPQFIFQYYEEEERQRGNFPDRFSGHQFPNYSSELNVNALLLGDSALYLCASSLVDNRAFFGPGTRLTVL.

In regard to this clone: The same CDR3 can be traced to other DNA sequences in this sample. The rearrangement joins TRBV2 to TRBJ2-7, with 7 bases aligning to TRBD1. Germline V gene sequence: CDR1 SNHLY, CDR2 FYNNEI. The CDR3 covers 12 residues. V lost 6 bases, J lost 3 bases, and 2 bases stayed unmatched. The CDR3 protein is CASRGDSYEQYF. The CDR3 DNA is TGTGCCAGCAGGGGGGACAGCTACGAGCAGTACTTC.